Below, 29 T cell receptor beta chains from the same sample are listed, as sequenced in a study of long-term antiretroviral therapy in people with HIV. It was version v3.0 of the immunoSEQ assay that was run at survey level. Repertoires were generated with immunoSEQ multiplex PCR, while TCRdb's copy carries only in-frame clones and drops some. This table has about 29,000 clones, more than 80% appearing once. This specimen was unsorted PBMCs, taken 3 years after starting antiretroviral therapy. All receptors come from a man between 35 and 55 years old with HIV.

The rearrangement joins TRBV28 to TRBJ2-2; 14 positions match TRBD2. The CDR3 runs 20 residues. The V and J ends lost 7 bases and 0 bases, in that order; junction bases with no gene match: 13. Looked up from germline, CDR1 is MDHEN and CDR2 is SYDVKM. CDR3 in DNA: TGTGCCAGCAATACCCCCCGTGGACTAGCGGGGGGCCCGAACACCGGGGAGCTGTTTTTT. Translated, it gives CASNTPRGLAGGPNTGELFF.

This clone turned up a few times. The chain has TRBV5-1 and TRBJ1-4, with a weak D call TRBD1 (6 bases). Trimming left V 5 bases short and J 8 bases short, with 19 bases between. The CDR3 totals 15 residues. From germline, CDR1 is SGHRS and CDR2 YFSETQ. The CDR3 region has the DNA TGCGCCAGCAGTCCCAACCCAGGGGTAGGCGAAAAACTGTTTTTT. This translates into CASSPNPGVGEKLFF.

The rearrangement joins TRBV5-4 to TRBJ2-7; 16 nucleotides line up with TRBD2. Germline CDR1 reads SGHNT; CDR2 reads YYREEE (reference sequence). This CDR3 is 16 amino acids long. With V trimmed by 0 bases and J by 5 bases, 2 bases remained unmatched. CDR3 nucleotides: TGTGCCAGCAGCTTGGGGGGACTAGCGGGGGGGAACGAGCAGTACTTC. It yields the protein CASSLGGLAGGNEQYF.

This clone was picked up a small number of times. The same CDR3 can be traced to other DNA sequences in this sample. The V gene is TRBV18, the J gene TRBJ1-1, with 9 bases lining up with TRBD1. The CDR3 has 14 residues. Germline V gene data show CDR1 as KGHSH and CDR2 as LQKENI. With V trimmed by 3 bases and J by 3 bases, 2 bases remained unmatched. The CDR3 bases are TGTGCCAGCTCACCCCGGACAGGGGACACTGAAGCTTTCTTT. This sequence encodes CASSPRTGDTEAFF.

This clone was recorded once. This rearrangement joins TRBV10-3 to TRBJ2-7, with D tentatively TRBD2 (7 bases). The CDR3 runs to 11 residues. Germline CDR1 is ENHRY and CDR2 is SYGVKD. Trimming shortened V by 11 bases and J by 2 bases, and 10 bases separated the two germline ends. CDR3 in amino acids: CASGGPYEQYF. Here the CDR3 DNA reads TGTGCCTCGGGGGGCCCCTACGAGCAGTACTTC.

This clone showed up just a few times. The CDR3 region is CASSPGGFRYTF. Here the CDR3 DNA reads TGTGCCAGCAGTCCAGGAGGATTTCGCTACACCTTC. The chain couples TRBV25-1 to TRBJ1-2; D is uncertain. The germline V gene has CDR1 MGHDK and CDR2 SYGVNS. The CDR3 runs to 12 residues. The V end lost 5 bases, the J end lost 9 bases, and 13 bases lay between the germline ends.

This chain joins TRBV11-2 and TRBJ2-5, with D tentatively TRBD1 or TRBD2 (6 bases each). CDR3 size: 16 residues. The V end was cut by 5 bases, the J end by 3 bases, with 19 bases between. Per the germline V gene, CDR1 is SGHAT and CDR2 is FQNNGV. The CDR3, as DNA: TGTGCCAGCAGCCCCGGTCGGAGGGGGGAAGAAGAGACCCAGTACTTC. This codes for CASSPGRRGEEETQYF.

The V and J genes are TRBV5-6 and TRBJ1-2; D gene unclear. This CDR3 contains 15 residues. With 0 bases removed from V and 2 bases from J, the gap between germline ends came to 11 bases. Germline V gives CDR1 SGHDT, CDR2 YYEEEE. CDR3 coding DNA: TGTGCCAGCAGCTTGGATTTAGATGGGAACTATGGCTACACCTTC. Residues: CASSLDLDGNYGYTF.

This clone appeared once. The CDR3: CASSPLGFSQPQHF. The CDR3 DNA reads as TGTGCCAGCAGTCCGCTCGGGTTCAGTCAGCCCCAGCATTTT. The chain has TRBV28 and TRBJ1-5; no clear D gene. Germline assignment: CDR1 MDHEN and CDR2 SYDVKM. V gave up 5 bases and J gave up 6 bases, with 14 bases separating them. The CDR3 runs to 14 residues.

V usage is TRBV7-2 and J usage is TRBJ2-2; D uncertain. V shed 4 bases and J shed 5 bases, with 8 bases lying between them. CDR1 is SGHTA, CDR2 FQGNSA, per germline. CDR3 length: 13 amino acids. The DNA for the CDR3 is TGTGCCAGCAGCTCTTACATGACCGGGGAGCTGTTTTTT. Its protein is CASSSYMTGELFF.

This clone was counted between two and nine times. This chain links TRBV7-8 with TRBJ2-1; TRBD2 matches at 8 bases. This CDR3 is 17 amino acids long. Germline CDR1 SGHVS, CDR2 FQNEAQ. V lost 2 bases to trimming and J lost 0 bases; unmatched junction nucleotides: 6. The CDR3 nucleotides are TGTGCCAGCAGCTTAAACGGGGGGGGGAGCTCCTACAATGAGCAGTTCTTC. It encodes CASSLNGGGSSYNEQFF.

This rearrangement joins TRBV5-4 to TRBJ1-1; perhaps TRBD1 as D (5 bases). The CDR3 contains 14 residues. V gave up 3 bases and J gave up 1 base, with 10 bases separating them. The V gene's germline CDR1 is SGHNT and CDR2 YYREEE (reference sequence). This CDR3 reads CASSSSGRNTEAFF. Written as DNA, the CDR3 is TGTGCCAGCAGCTCCTCAGGGAGGAACACTGAAGCTTTCTTT.

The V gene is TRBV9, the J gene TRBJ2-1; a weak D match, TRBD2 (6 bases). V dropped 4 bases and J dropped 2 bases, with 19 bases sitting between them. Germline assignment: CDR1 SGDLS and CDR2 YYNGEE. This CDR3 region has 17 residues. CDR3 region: CASSPHTGTSPYNEQFF. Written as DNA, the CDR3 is TGTGCCAGCAGCCCGCACACCGGGACTTCCCCCTACAATGAGCAGTTCTTC.

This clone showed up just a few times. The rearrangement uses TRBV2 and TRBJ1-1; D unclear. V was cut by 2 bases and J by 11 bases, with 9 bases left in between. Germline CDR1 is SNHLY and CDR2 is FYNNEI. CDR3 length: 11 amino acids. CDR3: CASSETWDAFF. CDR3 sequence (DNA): TGTGCCAGCAGTGAAACCTGGGATGCTTTCTTT.

The CDR3 sequence is CASSDAMMNTEAFF. Written as DNA, the CDR3 is TGTGCCAGCAGTGATGCCATGATGAACACTGAAGCTTTCTTT. The chain employs TRBV6-1 and TRBJ1-1; no firm D call. Trimming removed 3 bases at V and 0 bases at J, with 8 bases between. Germline-derived CDR1 and CDR2 are MNHNS and SASEGT. The CDR3 consists of 14 residues.

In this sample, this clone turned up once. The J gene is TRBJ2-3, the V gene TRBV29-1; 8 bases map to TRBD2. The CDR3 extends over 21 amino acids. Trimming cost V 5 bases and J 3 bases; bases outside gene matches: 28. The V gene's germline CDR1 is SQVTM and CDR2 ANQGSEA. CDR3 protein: CSVFGPGPAGLIGGGTDTQYF. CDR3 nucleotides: TGCAGCGTTTTCGGTCCCGGTCCAGCGGGACTCATCGGGGGGGGGACAGATACGCAGTATTTT.

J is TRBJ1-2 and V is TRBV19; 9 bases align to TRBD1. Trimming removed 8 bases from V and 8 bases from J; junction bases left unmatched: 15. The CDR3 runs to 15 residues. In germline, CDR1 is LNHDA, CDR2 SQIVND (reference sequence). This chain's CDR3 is CASLGQGEFLMGYTF. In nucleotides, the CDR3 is TGTGCCAGTCTGGGACAGGGTGAATTTTTAATGGGCTACACCTTC.

Written as DNA, the CDR3 is TGTGCCAGCACACTCCCCGGGACAGGGGGCTTCGCCGGGGAGCTGTTTTTT. It yields the protein CASTLPGTGGFAGELFF. This rearrangement joins TRBV11-2 to TRBJ2-2; 12 bases match TRBD1. The CDR3 contains 17 residues. Per germline, CDR1 SGHAT and CDR2 FQNNGV. Germline trimming cut 7 bases from V and 6 bases from J; bases unmatched to any gene: 12.

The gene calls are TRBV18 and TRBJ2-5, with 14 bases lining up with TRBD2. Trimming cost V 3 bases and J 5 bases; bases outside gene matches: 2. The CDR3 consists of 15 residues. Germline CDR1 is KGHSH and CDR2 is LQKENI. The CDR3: CASSPRLAGGETQYF. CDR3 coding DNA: TGTGCCAGCTCACCGAGACTAGCGGGAGGGGAGACCCAGTACTTC.

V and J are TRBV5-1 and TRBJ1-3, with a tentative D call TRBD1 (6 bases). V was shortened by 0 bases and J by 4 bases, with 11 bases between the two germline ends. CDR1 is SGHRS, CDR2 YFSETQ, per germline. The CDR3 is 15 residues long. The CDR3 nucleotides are TGCGCCAGCAGCTTGGATGGGACACCCGGAAACACCATATATTTT. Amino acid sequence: CASSLDGTPGNTIYF.

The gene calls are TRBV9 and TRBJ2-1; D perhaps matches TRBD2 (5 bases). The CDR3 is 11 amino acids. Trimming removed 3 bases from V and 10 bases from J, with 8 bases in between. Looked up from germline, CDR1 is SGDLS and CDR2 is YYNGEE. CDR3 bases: TGTGCCAGCAGCGCCGGGATCGAGCAGTTCTTC. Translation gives CASSAGIEQFF. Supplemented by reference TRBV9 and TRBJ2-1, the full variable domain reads DSGVTQTPKHLITATGQRVTLRCSPRSGDLSVYWYQQSLDQGLQFLIQYYNGEERAKGNILERFSAQQFPDLHSELNLSSLELGDSALYFCASSAGIEQFFGPGTRLTVL.

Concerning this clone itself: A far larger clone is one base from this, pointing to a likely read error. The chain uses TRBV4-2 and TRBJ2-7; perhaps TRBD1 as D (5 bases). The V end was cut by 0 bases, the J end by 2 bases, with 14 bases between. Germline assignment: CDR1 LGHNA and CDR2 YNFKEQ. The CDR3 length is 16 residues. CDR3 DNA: TGTGCCAGCAGCCAAGAAATGACAGCAGCAACCTACGAGCAGTACTTC. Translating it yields CASSQEMTAATYEQYF.

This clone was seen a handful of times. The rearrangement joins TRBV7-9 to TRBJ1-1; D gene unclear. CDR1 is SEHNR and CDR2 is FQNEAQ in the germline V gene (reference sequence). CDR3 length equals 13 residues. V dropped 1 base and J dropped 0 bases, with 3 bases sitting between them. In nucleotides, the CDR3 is TGTGCCAGCAGCTTAGTGATGAACACTGAAGCTTTCTTT. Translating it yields CASSLVMNTEAFF. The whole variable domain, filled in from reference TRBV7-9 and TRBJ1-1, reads DTGVSQNPRHKITKRGQNVTFRCDPISEHNRLYWYRQTLGQGPEFLTYFQNEAQLEKSRLLSDRFSAERPKGSFSTLEIQRTEQGDSAMYLCASSLVMNTEAFFGQGTRLTVV.

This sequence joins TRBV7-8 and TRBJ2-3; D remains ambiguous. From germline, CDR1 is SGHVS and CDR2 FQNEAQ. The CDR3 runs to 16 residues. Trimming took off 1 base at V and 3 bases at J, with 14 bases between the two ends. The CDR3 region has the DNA TGTGCCAGCAGCTTAGGGACCCTGGTTGGGACAGATACGCAGTATTTT. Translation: CASSLGTLVGTDTQYF.

CDR3 bases: TGTGCCAGCAGCCAAAACCGGGGCATGAACACTGAAGCTTTCTTT. It encodes CASSQNRGMNTEAFF. The chain recombines TRBV16 with TRBJ1-1, with D possibly being TRBD1 (5 bases). Germline V lookup: CDR1 KGHSY, CDR2 FQNENV. Trimming left V 2 bases short and J 0 bases short, with 10 bases between. This CDR3 has 15 residues.

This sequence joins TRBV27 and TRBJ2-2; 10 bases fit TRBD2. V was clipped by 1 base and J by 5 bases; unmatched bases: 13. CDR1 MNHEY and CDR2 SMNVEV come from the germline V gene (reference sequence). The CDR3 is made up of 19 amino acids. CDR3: CASSLWSPGLAGDTGELFF. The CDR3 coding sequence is TGTGCCAGCAGTTTATGGTCTCCGGGGCTAGCGGGAGATACCGGGGAGCTGTTTTTT.

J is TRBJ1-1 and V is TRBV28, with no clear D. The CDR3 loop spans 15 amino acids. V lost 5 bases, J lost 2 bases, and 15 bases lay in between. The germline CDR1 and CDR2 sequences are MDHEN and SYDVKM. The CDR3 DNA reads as TGTGCCAGCAGTCCGCGCGGGAGGTTAAACACTGAAGCTTTCTTT. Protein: CASSPRGRLNTEAFF.

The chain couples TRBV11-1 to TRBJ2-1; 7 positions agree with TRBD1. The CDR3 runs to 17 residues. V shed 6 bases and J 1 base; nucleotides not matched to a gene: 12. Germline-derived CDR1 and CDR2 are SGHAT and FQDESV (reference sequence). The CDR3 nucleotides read TGTGCCAGCAGTTGGACAGGCCGAGGGTCATCCTACAATGAGCAGTTCTTC. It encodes CASSWTGRGSSYNEQFF.

For the CDR3, the DNA is TGTGCCAGCAGCTTAGATGCAGGGAGAGGGAACACCATATATTTT. Translating it yields CASSLDAGRGNTIYF. This chain links TRBV11-2 with TRBJ1-3, with a tentative D call TRBD1 (5 bases). The CDR3 has 15 residues. The V gene lost 0 bases and the J gene lost 7 bases, with 13 bases spanning the gap. Germline values: CDR1 SGHAT, CDR2 FQNNGV.